These T cell receptor beta chains were read from a single sample in a study of brain T cells in children with intractable seizures. Sequenced by immunoSEQ multiplex PCR; TCRdb stores in-frame clones only, minus some. This repertoire shows under 150,000 clones, 85% to 95% found once; its top ten account for 3.8%. The sample consisted of peripheral blood, taken at surgery. Receptors were obtained from a boy under two years old with hemimegalencephaly and intractable seizures. Each CDR3 is given with its conserved first and last residue. The D gene is left open where the match is weak. Some rows have no size entry. The others give once, few or many, or a class for an expanded clone.

>-|TRBD1|TRBV18|TRBJ1-2
TGTGCCAGCTCACCACGGGACAGGGGCTCTGGCTACACCTTC
CASSPRDRGSGYTF
>-|-|TRBV10-3|TRBJ1-1
TGTGCCATCAGTGAGTCGAGTTGGCGGGGACTAAAGCCTGAAGCTTTCTTT
CAISESSWRGLKPEAFF
>-|-|TRBV20-1|TRBJ2-7
TGCAGTGTTTCGTCCCCCTACGAGCAGTACTTC
CSVSSPYEQYF
>-|TRBD1|TRBV7-8|TRBJ1-1
TGTGCCAGCAGGGACCGGGACAGGGAACCGAACACTGAAGCTTTCTTT
CASRDRDREPNTEAFF
>-|TRBD2|TRBV28|TRBJ2-7
TGTGCCAGCAGTTTTCCCCGGACTAGCGAGGGGAACGAGCAGTACTTC
CASSFPRTSEGNEQYF
>-|TRBD1|TRBV19|TRBJ2-7
TGTGCCAGTAGTCTGATGTCCGGGACAGGGCCCGGCGAGCAGTACTTC
CASSLMSGTGPGEQYF
>-|-|TRBV5-5|TRBJ1-1
TGTGCCAGCAGCAGCACAGGGTCCCCTGAAGCTTTCTTT
CASSSTGSPEAFF
>-|-|TRBV6-2/TRBV6-3|TRBJ1-1
TGTGCCAGCAGTTACCGTCAGGGTACGATTGAAGCTTTCTTT
CASSYRQGTIEAFF
>-|TRBD2|TRBV6-5|TRBJ2-7
TGTGCCAGCAGTGACTCGGGGGGGTGGTACGAGCAGTACTTC
CASSDSGGWYEQYF
>once|-|TRBV5-6|TRBJ2-7
TGTGCCAGCAGCTTCGGACAGCCGGGAGGGCAGTACTTC
CASSFGQPGGQYF
>-|TRBD1|TRBV19|TRBJ1-5
TGTGCCAGTAGTTCCCTTACAGGGGCGAATCAGCCCCAGCATTTT
CASSSLTGANQPQHF
>once|TRBD2|TRBV25-1|TRBJ2-1
TGTGCCAGCAGTGCCACGACTAGCGGGAGAAATGAGCAGTTCTTC
CASSATTSGRNEQFF
>-|-|TRBV19|TRBJ2-6
TGTGCCAGTAGTATGAAGAGCTCTGGGGCCAACGTCCTGACTTTC
CASSMKSSGANVLTF
>-|TRBD2|TRBV5-1|TRBJ2-7
TGCGCCAGCAGCTCTGCGGGAGGGAGCTCCTACGAGCAGTACTTC
CASSSAGGSSYEQYF
>-|-|TRBV5-1|TRBJ1-1
TGCGCCAGCAGCTTGGCCAACACTGAAGCTTTCTTT
CASSLANTEAFF
>-|-|TRBV19|TRBJ1-5
TGTGCCAGTAGTATAGCCCCAGGGATTATCTATCAGCCCCAGCATTTT
CASSIAPGIIYQPQHF
>-|TRBD2|TRBV15|TRBJ2-5
TGTGCCACCAGCAGAGATTTCCTAGCGGGAGTCGAAGGGGAGACCCAGTACTTC
CATSRDFLAGVEGETQYF
>once|-|TRBV29-1|TRBJ2-7
TGCAGCGTTGAAGATGGGGCAGGGGCTTTCTACGAGCAGTACTTC
CSVEDGAGAFYEQYF
>once|-|TRBV18|TRBJ2-7
TGTGCCAGCTCACCACCGGAGAGAAACCCCTACGAGCAGTACTTC
CASSPPERNPYEQYF
>-|TRBD2|TRBV4-2|TRBJ2-7
TGTGCCAGCCGCAAATTGCTAGCGGGCTCCTACGAGCAGTACTTC
CASRKLLAGSYEQYF
>-|-|TRBV28|TRBJ2-6
TGTGCCAGCAGTTTCCTCGGCGCCTCTGGGGCCAACGTCCTGACTTTC
CASSFLGASGANVLTF
>-|-|TRBV11-2|TRBJ2-6
TGTGCCAGCAGCTCCAGCTCTGGGGCCAACGTCCTGACTTTC
CASSSSSGANVLTF
>-|-|TRBV6-5|TRBJ1-6
TGTGCCAGCAGGGCCAGGATTTCGGATTCACCCCTCCACTTT
CASRARISDSPLHF
>-|-|TRBV28|TRBJ2-3
TGTGCCAGCAGTGTGCGGGATACGCAGTATTTT
CASSVRDTQYF
>-|TRBD1|TRBV11-1|TRBJ1-6
TGTGCCAGCAGCTTACGTCCAGGGGGCCTTTCACCCCTCCACTTT
CASSLRPGGLSPLHF
>-|-|TRBV7-8|TRBJ2-7
TGTGCCAGCAGCTTAGGGCAGCCCTACGAGCAGTACTTC
CASSLGQPYEQYF
>few|TRBD2|TRBV7-2|TRBJ2-7
TGTGCCAGCAGCTTAACCCCTCGCGGGGGCTACGAGCAGTACTTC
CASSLTPRGGYEQYF
>-|TRBD1|TRBV19|TRBJ2-2
TGTGCCACCCAAAAGACAGGGGCAAACACCGGGGAGCTGTTTTTT
CATQKTGANTGELFF
>-|-|TRBV6-2/TRBV6-3|TRBJ2-1
TGTGCCAGCAGTTACGTCGACTGGGGTAATGAGCAGTTCTTC
CASSYVDWGNEQFF
>-|TRBD1|TRBV5-1|TRBJ1-2
TGCGCCAGCAGCACAGTAACTGGGACAGGGAGGGGCTACACCTTC
CASSTVTGTGRGYTF
>-|TRBD1|TRBV6-2/TRBV6-3|TRBJ2-3
TGTGCCAGCAGTTACGTTCCGGGACAGGGCACAGATACGCAGTATTTT
CASSYVPGQGTDTQYF
>-|-|TRBV9|TRBJ2-3
TGTGCCAGCACCTTCGCGAGTTTTGGAGATACGCAGTATTTT
CASTFASFGDTQYF
>-|-|TRBV6-2/TRBV6-3|TRBJ2-7
TGTGCCAGCAGTTACACCTTCCCCTACGAGCAGTACTTC
CASSYTFPYEQYF
>-|TRBD1|TRBV30|TRBJ2-1
TGTGCCTTACTATCCCGGACAGGCAGGAATGAGCAGTTCTTC
CALLSRTGRNEQFF
>-|TRBD1|TRBV9|TRBJ2-3
TGTGCCAGCAGCGTACAGGGGGTTGCAGATACGCAGTATTTT
CASSVQGVADTQYF
>-|-|TRBV24-1|TRBJ2-3
TGTGCCACCAGTGAATACAAACAGGGTAGCACAGATACGCAGTATTTT
CATSEYKQGSTDTQYF
>-|-|TRBV3-1/TRBV3-2|TRBJ1-2
TGTGCCAGCAGCCAAGATCCCGCAGGGCGGTATGGCTACACCTTC
CASSQDPAGRYGYTF
>-|TRBD2|TRBV28|TRBJ2-3
TGTGCCAGCAGTCCCGGACTAGCGGGATCGTTTGTCGCAGATACGCAGTATTTT
CASSPGLAGSFVADTQYF
>-|TRBD1|TRBV6-6|TRBJ2-7
TGTGCCAGCGCGAAGGGGGCGATGAGCCAGTACTTC
CASAKGAMSQYF
>-|-|TRBV4-1|TRBJ2-3
TGCGCCAGCAGCCAAGTAGGCCCCAGGGAGGTCACAGATACGCAGTATTTT
CASSQVGPREVTDTQYF
>-|-|TRBV10-1|TRBJ2-7
TGCGCCAGCAGTGGCTGGAACAGGGATAACAACCATAAAGACTACGAGCAGTACTTC
CASSGWNRDNNHKDYEQYF
>-|TRBD2|TRBV7-8|TRBJ2-1
TGTGCCAGCAGCCATAGACTAGCCCATCCCCTCATCAACTCCTACAATGAGCAGTTCTTC
CASSHRLAHPLINSYNEQFF
>-|-|TRBV7-2|TRBJ1-3
TGTGCCAGCAGCTTAGTCGGGACTGGAAACACCATATATTTT
CASSLVGTGNTIYF
>-|-|TRBV7-9|TRBJ1-2
TGTGCCAGCAGCTTGGGAGTCCTCTATGGCTACACCTTC
CASSLGVLYGYTF
>-|-|TRBV19|TRBJ2-2
TGTGCCAGTACCATCGGAGGGGTTATCAACACCGGGGAGCTGTTTTTT
CASTIGGVINTGELFF
>-|TRBD2|TRBV7-8|TRBJ2-7
TGTGCCAGCAGCCCTAGCGGGAGGGGACCTGACGAGCAGTACTTC
CASSPSGRGPDEQYF
>-|-|TRBV14|TRBJ2-3
TGTGCCAGCAGCCAGGCGCTACACACAGATACGCAGTATTTT
CASSQALHTDTQYF
>-|-|TRBV28|TRBJ2-2
TGTGCCAGCAGTCCACAGACAGGCAGGGCTAGCACCGGGGAGCTGTTTTTT
CASSPQTGRASTGELFF
>few|-|TRBV6-1|TRBJ1-4
TGTGCCAGCAGTGAGATCACAGCCTCTAATGAAAAACTGTTTTTT
CASSEITASNEKLFF
>-|TRBD2|TRBV6-5|TRBJ2-7
TGTGCCAGCAGTTCGACTAGCGAGTACTTC
CASSSTSEYF
>-|-|TRBV29-1|TRBJ1-1
TGCAGCGCCCGAGGGGGTATGAACACTGAAGCTTTCTTT
CSARGGMNTEAFF
>-|TRBD1|TRBV7-2|TRBJ1-2
TGTGCCAGCCGGGGGGACAGTAACTATGGCTACACCTTC
CASRGDSNYGYTF
>-|TRBD1|TRBV12-3/TRBV12-4|TRBJ2-7
TGTGCCAGCAGTTACAGGGGGCTCTACGAGCAGTACTTC
CASSYRGLYEQYF
>-|TRBD1|TRBV29-1|TRBJ2-3
TGCAGCGTCGACAGGGGCGAGACAGATACGCAGTATTTT
CSVDRGETDTQYF
>-|-|TRBV6-5|TRBJ2-7
TGTGCCAGCAGTTACCAGGTGGCAGGCCAGGACTACGAGCAGTACTTC
CASSYQVAGQDYEQYF
>-|-|TRBV29-1|TRBJ2-3
TGCAGCGTTGTTAGGGCCGCGGTGGGTACGCAGTATTTT
CSVVRAAVGTQYF
>-|-|TRBV28|TRBJ2-1
TGTGCCAGCAGCGTAGGTGGTGAGCAGTTCTTC
CASSVGGEQFF
>-|-|TRBV4-3|TRBJ2-5
TGCGCCAGCAGCCACAGTGGGGGAGGCGGGGAGACCCAGTACTTC
CASSHSGGGGETQYF
>-|TRBD1|TRBV6-5|TRBJ2-5
TGTGCCACCCGATCCCCACAGGGGAGAGAGACCCAGTACTTC
CATRSPQGRETQYF
>-|TRBD1|TRBV4-3|TRBJ2-7
TGCGCCAGCAGCCCGACAGGGAGCTCCTACGAGCAGTACTTC
CASSPTGSSYEQYF